This TCR beta chain was sequenced for a study of cytomegalovirus exposure and HLA in healthy donors. Study in general: A later analysis reported the approximately 120 validation repertoires used the same platform as the 500 to 800 first-cohort repertoires.

Only in-frame clones appear in the TCRdb table, and some are missing; sequencing was by immunoSEQ multiplex PCR. The sample lists about 200,000 clones, more than 70% seen once, with more than 1.4% in the top ten. Study-wide points: Cytomegalovirus status was reportedly diagnosed by the classifier with high specificity and sensitivity.

This clone was recorded a few times. The antigen is undetermined. The sequence derives from a woman under 30 in good health and CMV-seronegative. The material sequenced was PBMCs.

The CDR3 sequence is CASSQAGGSSEKLFF. The CDR3 nucleotides are TGTGCCAGCAGCCAAGCAGGGGGCAGCTCTGAAAAACTGTTTTTT. J is TRBJ1-4 and V is TRBV4-2, with 8 bases identical to TRBD1. V shed 1 base and J 7 bases; nucleotides not matched to a gene: 5. Germline V gene lookup returns CDR1 LGHNA and CDR2 YNFKEQ. The CDR3 runs 15 residues.